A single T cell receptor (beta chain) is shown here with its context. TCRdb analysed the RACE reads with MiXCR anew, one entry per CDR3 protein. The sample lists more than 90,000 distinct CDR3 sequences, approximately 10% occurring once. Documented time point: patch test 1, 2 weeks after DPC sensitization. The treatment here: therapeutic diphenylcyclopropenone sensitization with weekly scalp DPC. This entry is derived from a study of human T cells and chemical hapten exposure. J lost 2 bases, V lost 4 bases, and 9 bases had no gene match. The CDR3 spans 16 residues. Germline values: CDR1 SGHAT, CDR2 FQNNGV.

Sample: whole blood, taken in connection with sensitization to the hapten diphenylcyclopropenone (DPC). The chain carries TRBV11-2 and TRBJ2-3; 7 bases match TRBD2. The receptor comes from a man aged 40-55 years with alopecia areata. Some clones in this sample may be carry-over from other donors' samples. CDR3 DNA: TGTGCCAGCAGCTCACCCAGAGCGGGATTCACAGATACGCAGTATTTT. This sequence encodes CASSSPRAGFTDTQYF.